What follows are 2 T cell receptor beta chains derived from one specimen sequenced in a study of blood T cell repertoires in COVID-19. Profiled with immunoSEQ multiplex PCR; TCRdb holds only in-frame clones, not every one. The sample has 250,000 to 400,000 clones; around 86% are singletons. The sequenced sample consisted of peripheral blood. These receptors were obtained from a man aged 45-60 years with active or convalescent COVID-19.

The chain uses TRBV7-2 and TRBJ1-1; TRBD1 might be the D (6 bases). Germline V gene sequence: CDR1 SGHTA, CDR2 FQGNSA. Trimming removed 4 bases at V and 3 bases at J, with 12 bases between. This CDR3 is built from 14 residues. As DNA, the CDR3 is TGTGCCAGCAGCTCCCTAGGGGGGGACACTGAAGCTTTCTTT. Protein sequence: CASSSLGGDTEAFF.

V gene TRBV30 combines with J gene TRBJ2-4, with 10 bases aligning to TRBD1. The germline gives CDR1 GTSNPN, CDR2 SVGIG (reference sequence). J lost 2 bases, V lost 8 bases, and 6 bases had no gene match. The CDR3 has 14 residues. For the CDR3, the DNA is TGTGCCGGGACAGGGGCAAGGTCCAAAAACATTCAGTACTTC. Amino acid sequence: CAGTGARSKNIQYF.